The following is a T cell receptor (beta chain) sequence with its context. What it binds is not known. This CDR3 is 12 amino acids long. V shed 5 bases and J shed 3 bases, with 8 bases lying between them. Germline values: CDR1 PRHDT, CDR2 FYEKMQ (reference sequence). Collection of blood occurred at baseline, at cycle 4 day 1, and at cycle 7 day 1. The data originate from a study of OX40 agonist ivuxolimab in advanced cancers. Study-level background: One patient with hepatocellular carcinoma and two with cutaneous melanoma, three in all, had partial responses.

Whole-study results and caveats: Among expanded peripheral T cells, antigen specificity went undetermined. Both blood CD4+ and CD8+ T cells showed clonal growth by week 6 at 0.1 to 3.0 mg/kg.

Sequencing used immunoSEQ multiplex PCR; TCRdb keeps in-frame clones, though not all of them. The table shows 57,000 or so clones, with approximately 89% occurring only once. J is TRBJ2-7 and V is TRBV13, with D uncertain. The TCR originated in an adult with an advanced solid tumor such as melanoma, head and neck, liver or kidney cancer. The sample was CD4+ or CD8+ T cells sorted from blood, taken in a trial of the OX40 agonist ivuxolimab. The CDR3 DNA sequence: TGTGCCAGCAGCCGAGGCCTCTACGAGCAGTACTTC. This codes for CASSRGLYEQYF.